The 30 T cell receptor beta chains reported below all come from one sample, sequenced in a study of shared clonotypes between healthy human individuals. Data came from immunoSEQ multiplex PCR; TCRdb stores just in-frame clones and leaves some out. The sample contains 2 million to 3 million clones, roughly 93% of which appear only once. Sequenced sample: naive CD4+ T cells from PBMCs. Subset here: CD45RA+ positively selected. The receptors were gathered from a man in his late teens or twenties in good health. Some clones in this sample may be carry-over from other donors' samples.

This clone came up once. The chain is built from TRBV7-9 and TRBJ2-4, with 8 bases fitting TRBD2. Germline CDR1 and CDR2: SEHNR and FQNEAQ (reference sequence). The CDR3 spans 15 residues. Trimming took 7 bases from V and 5 from J; bases not matched to a gene: 10. CDR3 residues: CASNRGREVENIQYF. In nucleotides, the CDR3 is TGTGCCAGCAACCGAGGGCGGGAGGTCGAAAACATTCAGTACTTC.

This clone was detected only once. The chain uses TRBV9 and TRBJ2-1, with 12 bases identical to TRBD2. Losses at the gene ends were 0 bases for V and 9 bases for J; bases not matched to a gene: 4. The CDR3 sequence is 15 residues long. The germline V gene has CDR1 SGDLS and CDR2 YYNGEE. The CDR3 DNA reads TGTGCCAGCAGCGTAGGGACTAGCGGGGTTACTGAGCAGTTCTTC. It encodes CASSVGTSGVTEQFF.

This sequence joins TRBV6-5 and TRBJ2-1; 9 bases align to TRBD1. Trimming removed 4 bases from V and 2 bases from J; junction bases left unmatched: 3. Germline CDR1 reads MNHEY; CDR2 reads SVGAGI. The CDR3 runs 15 residues. The CDR3 region has the DNA TGTGCCAGCAGTTTGGACAGGGGTACCTACAATGAGCAGTTCTTC. It codes for CASSLDRGTYNEQFF.

The V gene is TRBV9, the J gene TRBJ1-2; weak D call: TRBD1 (6 bases). Deletions cut 5 bases from V and 5 bases from J, with 16 bases between. The CDR3 runs to 14 residues. CDR1 is SGDLS, CDR2 YYNGEE, per germline. The CDR3 sequence is CASRGDIGQYGYTF. CDR3 bases: TGTGCCAGCAGGGGGGACATCGGCCAGTATGGCTACACCTTC. The whole variable domain, filled in from reference TRBV9 and TRBJ1-2, reads DSGVTQTPKHLITATGQRVTLRCSPRSGDLSVYWYQQSLDQGLQFLIQYYNGEERAKGNILERFSAQQFPDLHSELNLSSLELGDSALYFCASRGDIGQYGYTFGSGTRLTVV.

This chain joins TRBV19 and TRBJ2-1; D not certain. CDR1 LNHDA and CDR2 SQIVND come from the germline V gene (reference sequence). V gave up 4 bases and J gave up 0 bases, with 13 bases separating them. There are 16 residues in the CDR3. The CDR3 spells CASSTADLSSYNEQFF. Written as DNA, the CDR3 is TGTGCCAGTAGTACCGCGGACCTGAGCTCCTACAATGAGCAGTTCTTC.

The rearrangement uses TRBV5-6 and TRBJ2-5; D possibly corresponds to TRBD2 (6 bases). The ends were cut back, 4 bases at V and 11 bases at J, with 24 bases in the middle. The CDR3 has 15 amino acids. The germline CDR1 and CDR2 sequences are SGHDT and YYEEEE. The CDR3 sequence: CASSAPQRAVPQQYF. CDR3 nucleotides: TGTGCCAGCAGCGCCCCCCAGCGGGCCGTACCACAGCAGTACTTC.

The rearrangement joins TRBV5-1 to TRBJ1-1; no clear D. The CDR3 contains 15 residues. V gave up 4 bases and J gave up 1 base, with 14 bases separating them. Germline V lookup: CDR1 SGHRS, CDR2 YFSETQ. Here the CDR3 reads CASSSKTLTNTEAFF. The CDR3 DNA is TGCGCCAGCAGCAGTAAGACCTTAACGAACACTGAAGCTTTCTTT.

This clone has a handful of counts. This chain links TRBV7-3 with TRBJ1-1; unclear D gene. CDR3 size: 13 residues. Germline-derived CDR1 and CDR2 are SGHTA and FQGTGA. The ends were cut back, 2 bases at V and 5 bases at J, with 9 bases in the middle. The chain's CDR3 is CASSLYGVTEAFF. CDR3 nucleotide sequence: TGTGCCAGCAGCTTATATGGGGTAACTGAAGCTTTCTTT.

This sequence joins TRBV28 and TRBJ2-1; no clear D. The CDR3 contains 19 residues. Germline V gene sequence: CDR1 MDHEN, CDR2 SYDVKM. Trimming stripped 3 bases from V and 6 bases from J, with 27 bases between. The CDR3 region is CASSFSGVPSPKASNEQFF. CDR3 in DNA: TGTGCCAGCAGTTTTAGTGGGGTCCCCTCTCCCAAGGCTAGCAATGAGCAGTTCTTC.

V is TRBV7-6 and J is TRBJ2-7; D is possibly TRBD2 (6 bases). CDR3 length equals 17 residues. V lost 6 bases and J lost 0, with 21 bases in between. CDR1 is SGHVS, CDR2 FNYEAQ, per germline. The CDR3 DNA follows: TGTGCCAGCAGGTCCGGGACTGCAACCTCGCCCTCCTACGAGCAGTACTTC. It encodes CASRSGTATSPSYEQYF.

This sequence joins TRBV2 and TRBJ1-6, with a possible D match to TRBD1 (6 bases). The germline V gene encodes CDR1 SNHLY and CDR2 FYNNEI. CDR3 size: 15 residues. Trimming left V 6 bases short and J 7 bases short, with 16 bases between. Written as DNA, the CDR3 is TGTGCCAGCAGGAGCAGGACAGAAGGGAATTCACCCCTCCACTTT. This sequence encodes CASRSRTEGNSPLHF.

The V call is TRBV7-2, the J call TRBJ1-1, with a weak D call TRBD1 (5 bases). Between the trimmed V and J ends, which lost 9 bases and 2 bases, there was a span of 16 bases. CDR3 length: 14 residues. Germline CDR1 and CDR2: SGHTA and FQGNSA. The chain's CDR3 is CASVWTPFNTEAFF. CDR3 coding DNA: TGTGCCAGTGTCTGGACACCCTTTAACACTGAAGCTTTCTTT.

This clone appeared a single time. The sample has other DNA sequences that encode this CDR3 too. The rearrangement joins TRBV2 to TRBJ2-5, with no clear D. The CDR3 sequence is 13 residues long. The V gene lost 6 bases and the J gene lost 0 bases, with 8 bases spanning the gap. Germline CDR1 and CDR2: SNHLY and FYNNEI. The CDR3 DNA reads as TGTGCCAGCAGGGGTGGGTACCAAGAGACCCAGTACTTC. Its protein is CASRGGYQETQYF. The complete variable domain, with remaining parts taken from reference TRBV2 and TRBJ2-5, reads EPEVTQTPSHQVTQMGQEVILRCVPISNHLYFYWYRQILGQKVEFLVSFYNNEISEKSEIFDDQFSVERPDGSNFTLKIRSTKLEDSAMYFCASRGGYQETQYFGPGTRLLVL.

The V call is TRBV28, the J call TRBJ1-1; 9 bases agree with TRBD1. The CDR3 covers 13 residues. The V segment lost 1 base and the J segment 8 bases; nucleotides outside the gene matches: 2. Germline CDR1 MDHEN, CDR2 SYDVKM. CDR3 protein: CASSLYGQGEAFF. CDR3 sequence (DNA): TGTGCCAGCAGTTTATACGGACAGGGGGAAGCTTTCTTT.

Of note for this clone: The same CDR3 can be traced to other DNA sequences in this sample. The rearrangement links TRBV18 to TRBJ2-5; D is perhaps TRBD1 or TRBD2 (5 bases each). The CDR3 consists of 14 residues. Germline V gives CDR1 KGHSH, CDR2 LQKENI. V lost 2 bases, J lost 2 bases, and 9 bases lay in between. The CDR3: CASSPGTGQETQYF. The DNA of the CDR3 is TGTGCCAGCTCACCAGGGACGGGACAAGAGACCCAGTACTTC.

The chain carries TRBV28 and TRBJ1-2, with 9 bases lining up with TRBD1. Per germline, CDR1 MDHEN and CDR2 SYDVKM. The CDR3 is 19 amino acids. The V segment lost 1 base and the J segment 4 bases; nucleotides outside the gene matches: 16. The CDR3 reads CASSLFSAGQGLRSYGYTF. The CDR3 DNA follows: TGTGCCAGCAGTTTATTTTCCGCCGGACAGGGGCTGAGGAGCTATGGCTACACCTTC.

The chain couples TRBV18 to TRBJ2-5; tentative D call: TRBD2 (6 bases). The CDR3 contains 14 residues. Germline CDR1 KGHSH, CDR2 LQKENI. The V end was cut by 3 bases, the J end by 0 bases, with 8 bases between. CDR3 protein: CASSPPGDQETQYF. The CDR3 DNA reads TGTGCCAGCTCACCGCCGGGGGACCAAGAGACCCAGTACTTC.

The V and J genes are TRBV4-1 and TRBJ1-3, with D unclear. The length of the CDR3 is 16 residues. Trimming took 1 base from V and 0 from J, leaving 10 bases between them. The V gene's germline CDR1 is MGHRA and CDR2 YSYEKL. CDR3 sequence (DNA): TGCGCCAGCAGCCAAGTCCTGTTAGTCTCTGGAAACACCATATATTTT. Translation gives CASSQVLLVSGNTIYF.

The genes are TRBV7-9 and TRBJ1-6, with a possible D match to TRBD1 (6 bases). The CDR3 covers 16 residues. Germline loops: CDR1 SEHNR, CDR2 FQNEAQ (reference sequence). Trimming pared 1 base from V and 5 bases from J, leaving 12 bases between. The DNA of the CDR3 is TGTGCCAGCAGCTTAGGTCGGCAGGGGAATAATTCACCCCTCCACTTT. Protein sequence: CASSLGRQGNNSPLHF.

The chain recombines TRBV30 with TRBJ1-1, with 7 bases aligning to TRBD1. With 5 bases clipped from V and 4 bases from J, the junction kept 4 bases outside the gene matches. The length of the CDR3 is 12 residues. Germline CDR1 and CDR2: GTSNPN and SVGIG (reference sequence). The CDR3 coding sequence is TGTGCCTGGGACAGGGCAGTCACTGAAGCTTTCTTT. It codes for CAWDRAVTEAFF. Filled out from reference TRBV30 and TRBJ1-1, the complete variable domain reads SQTIHQWPATLVQPVGSPLSLECTVEGTSNPNLYWYRQAAGRGLQLLFYSVGIGQISSEVPQNLSASRPQDRQFILSSKKLLLSDSGFYLCAWDRAVTEAFFGQGTRLTVV.

The V call is TRBV10-3, the J call TRBJ2-7, with 7 bases that match TRBD2. With 8 bases clipped from V and 3 bases from J, the junction kept 7 bases outside the gene matches. The length of the CDR3 is 13 residues. Looked up from germline, CDR1 is ENHRY and CDR2 is SYGVKD. As DNA, the CDR3 is TGTGCCATCGGAATCGAGCGGGGCTACGAGCAGTACTTC. This sequence encodes CAIGIERGYEQYF.

J is TRBJ2-3 and V is TRBV5-1; 15 bases map to TRBD2. The CDR3 spans 15 residues. In germline, CDR1 is SGHRS, CDR2 YFSETQ. V dropped 4 bases and J dropped 8; count of bases not matched to a gene: 5. CDR3 in DNA: TGCGCCAGCAGCCAGGGACTAGCGGGGGGAGGTACGCAGTATTTT. As protein: CASSQGLAGGGTQYF.

V usage is TRBV30 and J usage is TRBJ2-5, with D possibly called TRBD1 or TRBD2 (6 bases each). Looked up from germline, CDR1 is GTSNPN and CDR2 is SVGIG (reference sequence). This CDR3 comprises 13 residues. Trimming left V 6 bases short and J 5 bases short, with 16 bases between. CDR3 in amino acids: CACRGGGRETQYF. The CDR3 DNA reads as TGTGCCTGCCGCGGAGGGGGAAGGGAGACCCAGTACTTC.

CDR3 DNA: TGCGCCAGCAGCCAGGCGCGGACCCTTGCCTCCTACGAGCAGTACTTC. Protein sequence: CASSQARTLASYEQYF. The chain combines TRBV4-1 with TRBJ2-7, with D uncertain. With 3 bases removed from V and 0 bases from J, the gap between germline ends came to 15 bases. The germline gives CDR1 MGHRA, CDR2 YSYEKL. The CDR3 is 16 residues long.

This clone is a singleton in its sample. This chain connects TRBV6-1 to TRBJ2-4; unclear D gene. Looked up from germline, CDR1 is MNHNS and CDR2 is SASEGT. CDR3 length equals 15 residues. Trimming took off 7 bases at V and 0 bases at J, with 13 bases between the two ends. This chain's CDR3 is CASTQWTVAKNIQYF. CDR3 nucleotide sequence: TGTGCCAGCACCCAGTGGACCGTAGCCAAAAACATTCAGTACTTC.

With respect to this clone: Sequence at one end of the junction differs from germline and may be a read error. The rearrangement links TRBV7-2 to TRBJ1-1, with D perhaps matching TRBD1 (6 bases). The CDR3 contains 14 residues. CDR1 SGHTA and CDR2 FQGNSA come from the germline V gene. This CDR3 reads CASSLAGGFAEVFF. DNA of the CDR3: TGTGCCAGCAGCTTAGCGGGGGGCTTCGCTGAAGTTTTCTTT. The full variable domain, in which reference TRBV7-2 and TRBJ1-1 provide the parts outside the CDR3, is GAGVSQSPSNKVTEKGKDVELRCDPISGHTALYWYRQSLGQGLEFLIYFQGNSAPDKSGLPSDRFSAERTGGSVSTLTIQRTQQEDSAVYLCASSLAGGFAEVFFGQGTRLTVV.

This rearrangement joins TRBV27 to TRBJ2-5, with TRBD2 matching over 8 bases. The trim removed 0 bases at V and 5 bases at J, leaving 8 bases unmatched. Germline CDR1 and CDR2: MNHEY and SMNVEV (reference sequence). The CDR3 contains 16 residues. The CDR3 sequence is CASSLSFTGGRETQYF. The DNA of the CDR3 is TGTGCCAGCAGTTTATCGTTCACTGGCGGGAGGGAGACCCAGTACTTC.

This chain uses TRBV28 with TRBJ2-7; D ambiguous. The germline CDR1 and CDR2 sequences are MDHEN and SYDVKM. This CDR3 is 15 amino acids long. Trimming shortened V by 6 bases and J by 0 bases, and 15 bases separated the two germline ends. The CDR3 reads CASSAIPVSSYEQYF. CDR3 DNA: TGTGCCAGCAGCGCCATCCCGGTTAGCTCCTACGAGCAGTACTTC.

This clone occurred once. The chain is built from TRBV28 and TRBJ2-3, with D tentatively TRBD1 or TRBD2 (5 bases each). The germline V gene has CDR1 MDHEN and CDR2 SYDVKM. The CDR3 consists of 12 residues. The V end was cut by 6 bases, the J end by 8 bases, with 12 bases between. The chain's CDR3 is CASRAGTVTQYF. The CDR3 bases are TGTGCCAGCAGAGCAGGGACGGTTACGCAGTATTTT.

On this clone itself: Additional DNA sequences in this sample encode the identical CDR3. CDR3 loop: CASSLVRLNTEAFF. The CDR3 region has the DNA TGTGCCAGCAGCTTGGTCAGATTGAACACTGAAGCTTTCTTT. V usage is TRBV7-2 and J usage is TRBJ1-1, with unresolved D. The CDR3 has 14 amino acids. The ends were cut back, 3 bases at V and 0 bases at J, with 8 bases in the middle. Germline CDR1 is SGHTA and CDR2 is FQGNSA.